This TCR beta chain was identified in a study of T cell changes during pregnancy in multiple sclerosis. Germline lookup yields CDR1 SEHNR and CDR2 FQNEAQ (reference sequence). This CDR3 contains 15 residues. Germline trimming cut 5 bases from V and 0 bases from J; bases unmatched to any gene: 4. Clones were read by immunoSEQ multiplex PCR, and TCRdb kept only the in-frame ones, dropping some. The data show under 100,000 clones, with approximately 94% seen just once and 2.5% held by the top ten. The rearrangement uses TRBV7-9 and TRBJ2-1; 7 nucleotides match TRBD2. The source of this sequence is a female donor with multiple sclerosis, enrolled in a pregnancy study. The input for sequencing was peripheral blood, taken in the third trimester of pregnancy. This chain's CDR3 is CASSPLAASYNEQFF. The DNA for the CDR3 is TGTGCCAGCAGCCCCCTAGCGGCCTCCTACAATGAGCAGTTCTTC.